The next 32 T cell receptor beta chains were all read from a single sample in a study of T cell responses to AZD1222 COVID-19 vaccine. Profiled with immunoSEQ multiplex PCR; TCRdb holds only in-frame clones, not every one. The sample has around 120,000 clones, 85% to 90% seen once. This specimen consisted of peripheral blood, obtained on day 0 of AZD1222 vaccination. These receptors all stem from an adult in good health.

This clone was recorded a few times. J is TRBJ1-3 and V is TRBV4-2; no firm D call. The V end lost 2 bases, the J end lost 8 bases, and 19 bases lay between the germline ends. Germline CDR1 is LGHNA and CDR2 is YNFKEQ. This CDR3 region has 16 residues. CDR3 in DNA: TGTGCCAGCAGCCAAACCCGGGGAGGGTACGGATACACCATATATTTT. It is translated as CASSQTRGGYGYTIYF.

The gene calls are TRBV7-9 and TRBJ1-1, with D maybe TRBD1 (5 bases). CDR1 and CDR2 from the germline V gene are SEHNR and FQNEAQ (reference sequence). The CDR3 loop spans 13 amino acids. V shed 3 bases and J shed 7 bases, with 12 bases lying between them. The CDR3 DNA reads TGTGCCAGCAGCTTTCGGGACGGCGGTGAAGCTTTCTTT. Translation: CASSFRDGGEAFF. Variable domain in full (rest from reference TRBV7-9 and TRBJ1-1): DTGVSQNPRHKITKRGQNVTFRCDPISEHNRLYWYRQTLGQGPEFLTYFQNEAQLEKSRLLSDRFSAERPKGSFSTLEIQRTEQGDSAMYLCASSFRDGGEAFFGQGTRLTVV.

The chain couples TRBV12-3 or TRBV12-4 to TRBJ1-5; D unresolved. Between the trimmed V and J ends, which lost 4 bases and 13 bases, there was a span of 11 bases. The CDR3 length is 11 residues. DNA of the CDR3: TGTGCCAGCAGTTACCTAGGGCGGCAGCATTTT. Translating gives CASSYLGRQHF.

The CDR3, as DNA: TGTGCCAGCTCACCACCTAGTACCGGGGAGCTGTTTTTT. This translates into CASSPPSTGELFF. The chain links TRBV18 to TRBJ2-2; D gene uncertain. Looked up from germline, CDR1 is KGHSH and CDR2 is LQKENI. This CDR3 has 13 residues. V lost 0 bases, J lost 5 bases, and 4 bases lay in between. Combining the CDR3 with reference TRBV18 and TRBJ2-2 gives the whole variable domain NAGVMQNPRHLVRRRGQEARLRCSPMKGHSHVYWYRQLPEEGLKFMVYLQKENIIDESGMPKERFSAEFPKEGPSILRIQQVVRGDSAAYFCASSPPSTGELFFGEGSRLTVL.

The rearrangement links TRBV7-8 to TRBJ1-3; no definite D call. The CDR3 runs 16 residues. Germline V lookup: CDR1 SGHVS, CDR2 FQNEAQ. With 5 bases removed from V and 7 bases from J, the gap between germline ends came to 21 bases. The chain's CDR3 is CASSTTGGPRRNTIYF. DNA of the CDR3: TGTGCCAGCAGCACCACCGGAGGCCCCCGACGGAACACCATATATTTT.

The table lists this clone with a few counts. The chain links TRBV4-1 to TRBJ2-2; TRBD1 matches 9 bases. CDR3 length: 16 amino acids. Germline CDR1 is MGHRA and CDR2 is YSYEKL. The J segment lost 5 bases and the V segment lost 3 bases, leaving 7 bases of the junction unmatched. DNA for the CDR3: TGCGCCAGCAGCCAGTCCGGGACAGGGCCTACCGGGGAGCTGTTTTTT. Protein: CASSQSGTGPTGELFF.

The V and J genes are TRBV24-1 and TRBJ2-3; D is ambiguous. Trimming removed 0 bases from V and 6 bases from J, with 6 bases in between. Germline-derived CDR1 and CDR2 are KGHDR and SFDVKD. The CDR3 has 13 amino acids. CDR3 coding DNA: TGTGCCACCAGTGATTTGGGCAGGGATACGCAGTATTTT. Its protein is CATSDLGRDTQYF.

This chain links TRBV2 with TRBJ2-3, with D perhaps given as TRBD1 or TRBD2 (5 bases each). The germline V gene has CDR1 SNHLY and CDR2 FYNNEI. The CDR3 sequence is 15 residues long. Trimming removed 5 bases from V and 0 bases from J, with 12 bases in between. CDR3 sequence: CASSRDGRSTDTQYF. CDR3 in DNA: TGTGCCAGCAGTCGGGACGGCCGTAGCACAGATACGCAGTATTTT.

As DNA, the CDR3 is TGTGCCAGTAGTCCGGGACAGGGGAAGGACACTGAAGCTTTCTTT. Encoded protein: CASSPGQGKDTEAFF. The chain links TRBV19 to TRBJ1-1; TRBD1 agrees at 10 bases. CDR1 and CDR2 from the germline V gene are LNHDA and SQIVND (reference sequence). CDR3 length equals 15 residues. The V and J ends lost 5 bases and 3 bases, in that order; junction bases with no gene match: 6.

This clone came up once. This chain joins TRBV19 and TRBJ1-2; D unclear. The CDR3 extends over 15 amino acids. Deletions cut 3 bases from V and 11 bases from J, with 22 bases between. Germline V gene sequence: CDR1 LNHDA, CDR2 SQIVND (reference sequence). The CDR3 coding sequence is TGTGCCAGTAGTATTCCGGACCATTATTTATCCGGTTACACCTTC. Translation gives CASSIPDHYLSGYTF.

The chain combines TRBV5-8 with TRBJ1-3; D is unclear. Trimming stripped 5 bases from V and 11 bases from J, with 23 bases between. The CDR3 length is 15 residues. Germline lookup yields CDR1 SGHTS and CDR2 YDEGEE. CDR3 sequence reads: CASRPPSAGRFSIYF. Written as DNA, the CDR3 is TGTGCCAGCAGGCCCCCGTCTGCGGGTAGATTCTCCATATATTTT.

The table lists this clone with a count of one. The chain employs TRBV6-5 and TRBJ1-2; 8 nucleotides match TRBD1. This CDR3 contains 16 residues. The germline V gene encodes CDR1 MNHEY and CDR2 SVGAGI. J was trimmed by 7 bases and V by 4 bases; bases with no gene match: 14. CDR3 bases: TGTGCCAGCAGTTCCAATATCGGGACAGGAGAGGGTGGCTACACCTTC. Translating it yields CASSSNIGTGEGGYTF.

The V call is TRBV14, the J call TRBJ2-3; D ambiguous. The germline gives CDR1 SGHDN, CDR2 FVKESK. The CDR3 covers 14 residues. V gave up 4 bases and J gave up 0 bases, with 8 bases separating them. CDR3 amino acids: CASSLLSSTDTQYF. DNA of the CDR3: TGTGCCAGCAGCCTACTTAGTAGCACAGATACGCAGTATTTT.

The rearrangement links TRBV5-1 to TRBJ2-1, with TRBD2 identical over 10 bases. CDR3 length equals 17 residues. The V and J ends lost 4 bases and 7 bases, in that order; junction bases with no gene match: 14. Germline assignment: CDR1 SGHRS and CDR2 YFSETQ. CDR3 in DNA: TGCGCCAGCAGCCCCAGGTTGGGGACTAGCGAAAGGAATGAGCAGTTCTTC. As protein: CASSPRLGTSERNEQFF.

This clone was picked up many times. J is TRBJ2-2 and V is TRBV6-2 or TRBV6-3; 8 positions agree with TRBD1. There are 15 residues in the CDR3. Looked up from germline, CDR1 is MNHEY and CDR2 is SVGEGT. The ends lost 5 bases at V and 4 bases at J; junction bases unmatched: 6. DNA for the CDR3: TGTGCCAGCAGTAAAGAGGGACAGGTCACCGGGGAGCTGTTTTTT. Protein sequence: CASSKEGQVTGELFF.

The chain employs TRBV6-6 and TRBJ1-6, with D perhaps TRBD1 (6 bases). The CDR3 extends over 18 amino acids. V was clipped by 5 bases and J by 2 bases, with 19 bases between them. CDR1 is MNHNY and CDR2 is SVGAGI in the germline V gene (reference sequence). CDR3 sequence (DNA): TGTGCCAGCAGTCCCAAGAGAGGGGGGAGCACCTATAATTCACCCCTCCACTTT. Translating it yields CASSPKRGGSTYNSPLHF.

This chain joins TRBV7-9 and TRBJ2-4; possibly TRBD2 for D (5 bases). The germline V gene has CDR1 SEHNR and CDR2 FQNEAQ (reference sequence). Trimming removed 1 base from V and 5 bases from J, with 15 bases in between. The CDR3 spans 16 residues. The CDR3 is CASSLGRGKVENIQYF. CDR3 nucleotide sequence: TGTGCCAGCAGCTTAGGTCGGGGAAAGGTCGAAAACATTCAGTACTTC.

This clone was recorded once. The gene calls are TRBV3-1 (or the pseudogene TRBV3-2) and TRBJ2-4; the D gene is possibly TRBD1 (6 bases). The CDR3 extends over 17 amino acids. V dropped 4 bases and J dropped 3 bases, with 19 bases sitting between them. CDR1 is LGHDT, CDR2 YNNKEL, per germline (reference sequence). CDR3 coding DNA: TGTGCCAGCAGCCTCACTCCTTGGGGGCAGGGCAAAAACATTCAGTACTTC. Encoded protein: CASSLTPWGQGKNIQYF.

V usage is TRBV29-1 and J usage is TRBJ1-2, with 7 bases that match TRBD1. The V gene's germline CDR1 is SQVTM and CDR2 ANQGSEA. V trimming: 5 bases; J trimming: 8 bases; junction bases outside the gene matches: 8. The CDR3 contains 12 residues. CDR3 in DNA: TGCAGCGTTAAGGGGGCCGGTCAAGGCTACACCTTC. Translating it yields CSVKGAGQGYTF.

This sequence joins TRBV2 and TRBJ2-7; TRBD1 is a possible D gene (8 bases). CDR3 length: 15 amino acids. The germline gives CDR1 SNHLY, CDR2 FYNNEI. V was cut by 0 bases and J by 5 bases, with 14 bases left in between. CDR3 amino acids: CASSEAVQGGDEQYF. The CDR3 DNA follows: TGTGCCAGCAGTGAAGCGGTACAGGGGGGGGACGAGCAGTACTTC.

The chain joins TRBV6-5 to TRBJ1-2; perhaps TRBD1 as D (5 bases). This CDR3 spans 14 amino acids. The V and J ends lost 4 bases and 8 bases respectively, with 17 bases between them. Germline CDR1 is MNHEY and CDR2 is SVGAGI. DNA for the CDR3: TGTGCCAGCAGTTCCCCCGGGGGGGAAACGGGCTACACCTTC. It codes for CASSSPGGETGYTF.

The chain has TRBV10-2 and TRBJ2-3; the D gene is possibly TRBD2 (6 bases). Germline loops: CDR1 WSHSY, CDR2 SAAADI. This CDR3 has 15 residues. Trimming removed 3 bases from V and 3 bases from J, with 13 bases in between. The CDR3 region is CASSDRGGATDTQYF. As DNA, the CDR3 is TGCGCCAGCAGTGATCGGGGAGGAGCGACAGATACGCAGTATTTT.

The V call is TRBV4-1, the J call TRBJ2-1, with D unclear. Trimming shortened V by 1 base and J by 6 bases, and 1 base separated the two germline ends. CDR1 is MGHRA, CDR2 YSYEKL, per germline. The CDR3 runs to 11 residues. CDR3 protein: CASSQVNEQFF. DNA of the CDR3: TGCGCCAGCAGCCAAGTCAATGAGCAGTTCTTC.

V and J are TRBV6-5 and TRBJ2-6; TRBD2 might be the D (7 bases). The germline V gene encodes CDR1 MNHEY and CDR2 SVGAGI. V lost 3 bases to trimming and J lost 8 bases, with 17 bases between them. The CDR3 totals 16 residues. This CDR3 reads CASSYLGGRGTNVLTF. CDR3 DNA: TGTGCCAGCAGTTATCTCGGGGGGCGAGGGACCAACGTCCTGACTTTC.

The chain is built from TRBV27 and TRBJ1-1; no clear D. The CDR3 contains 13 residues. Trimming removed 3 bases from V and 1 base from J, with 6 bases in between. Germline lookup yields CDR1 MNHEY and CDR2 SMNVEV (reference sequence). CDR3 protein: CASSFSPNTEAFF. In nucleotides, the CDR3 is TGTGCCAGCAGTTTTAGTCCGAACACTGAAGCTTTCTTT.

The chain recombines TRBV2 with TRBJ2-3, with unresolved D. The germline V and J ends were trimmed by 5 bases and 1 base, with 10 bases remaining between them. This CDR3 spans 14 amino acids. Germline V lookup: CDR1 SNHLY, CDR2 FYNNEI. DNA of the CDR3: TGTGCCAGCAGTAAAGGGATAGGCACAGATACGCAGTATTTT. Translated, it gives CASSKGIGTDTQYF.

The chain combines TRBV14 with TRBJ1-1; no clear D gene. The CDR3 runs 13 residues. CDR1 is SGHDN and CDR2 is FVKESK in the germline V gene. The ends were cut back, 3 bases at V and 3 bases at J, with 8 bases in the middle. Here the CDR3 reads CASSQGRDTEAFF. The CDR3 DNA reads TGTGCCAGCAGCCAGGGGAGAGACACTGAAGCTTTCTTT.

This chain joins TRBV18 and TRBJ2-3, with 8 bases that match TRBD2. V was clipped by 6 bases and J by 5 bases; unmatched bases: 7. CDR3 length: 14 amino acids. CDR1 is KGHSH, CDR2 LQKENI, per germline. CDR3 DNA: TGTGCCAGCTCCCTCGGCGGGGGGCAAGATACGCAGTATTTT. It is translated as CASSLGGGQDTQYF.

The chain employs TRBV12-5 and TRBJ2-3; possibly TRBD2 for D (5 bases). Trimming took off 3 bases at V and 7 bases at J, with 29 bases between the two ends. Germline loops: CDR1 LGHNT, CDR2 FRNRAP. The CDR3 extends over 19 amino acids. The CDR3 is CASGFGWKAVRTLNHTQYF. As DNA, the CDR3 is TGTGCTAGTGGTTTCGGGTGGAAGGCAGTCCGGACTTTAAATCATACGCAGTATTTT.

The chain joins TRBV12-3 or TRBV12-4 to TRBJ1-5, with D unclear. CDR3 length: 13 residues. Trimming took off 2 bases at V and 7 bases at J, with 9 bases between the two ends. CDR3 sequence (DNA): TGTGCCAGCAGTTTATACGAGCGACAGCCCCAGCATTTT. It encodes CASSLYERQPQHF.

CDR3 in DNA: TGTGCCAGCAGCTTTGGGGTGTACTCTGGAAACACCATATATTTT. Encoded protein: CASSFGVYSGNTIYF. The chain joins TRBV7-2 to TRBJ1-3; D is unclear. The germline gives CDR1 SGHTA, CDR2 FQGNSA. The CDR3 contains 15 residues. Trimming removed 3 bases at V and 0 bases at J, with 9 bases between.

The CDR3 sequence: CASTVVELTDTQYF. As DNA, the CDR3 is TGTGCCAGCACGGTGGTGGAGCTCACAGATACGCAGTATTTT. J is TRBJ2-3 and V is TRBV2; no firm D call. V lost 7 bases to trimming and J lost 2 bases, with 13 bases between them. Looked up from germline, CDR1 is SNHLY and CDR2 is FYNNEI. The CDR3 has 14 amino acids.